This T cell receptor (beta chain) was sequenced during a study of blood T cell repertoires in COVID-19. Germline CDR1 and CDR2: MNHNY and SVGAGI (reference sequence). V dropped 5 bases and J dropped 10; count of bases not matched to a gene: 14. This CDR3 contains 15 residues. Method: immunoSEQ multiplex PCR; TCRdb's copy keeps in-frame clones and lacks some. The sample yields 160,000 or so clones, roughly 90% seen once. This rearrangement joins TRBV6-6 to TRBJ1-1; the match to TRBD1 covers 9 bases. Sequencing input: PBMCs or T cells enriched from blood (not recorded which). The TCR originated in a woman aged 45-65 years who had recovered from COVID-19. The CDR3 nucleotides are TGTGCCAGCAGTGTACCGGGACAGGGCCCAGAGGGAGCTTTCTTT. It translates to CASSVPGQGPEGAFF.